Listed below are T cell receptor beta chains from one sample, sequenced in a study of T-cell reconstitution after alpha-beta-depleted transplantation in children. TCRdb redid the calling of the PCR reads with MiXCR, one entry per CDR3 protein. Of 450,000 to 600,000 distinct CDR3 sequences listed, over 9.5% are singletons. The specimen comprised PBMCs, sampled before TCRalphabeta/CD19-depleted stem cell transplant. These receptor sequences come from a child aged 2-15 years with inherited bone marrow failure, due to receive a stem cell transplant. Each CDR3 is given with its conserved first and last residue. D genes are given only for firm matches. Rows may omit the clone size; those that give it use once, few, many or a size class.

.,many,TRBJ2-1,TRBV20-1,CSASGYNEQFF,TGCAGTGCTAGTGGATACAATGAGCAGTTCTTC
.,once,TRBJ1-1,TRBV4-2,CASSQYKTAGTEAFF,TGTGCCAGCAGCCAATATAAGACAGCGGGCACTGAAGCTTTCTTT
.,many,TRBJ2-2,TRBV20-1,CSARTDTGELFF,TGCAGTGCTAGAACGGACACCGGGGAGCTGTTTTTT
TRBD2,few,TRBJ2-1,TRBV6-2/TRBV6-3,CASSYILAGVGEQFF,TGTGCCAGCAGTTACATACTAGCGGGAGTGGGTGAGCAGTTCTTC
.,many,TRBJ1-2,TRBV5-5,CASSFMDPTIDGYTF,TGTGCCAGCAGCTTTATGGATCCGACGATCGATGGCTACACCTTC
TRBD2,many,TRBJ2-1,TRBV11-1,CASSPPPGLAGSRSYNEQFF,TGTGCCAGCAGCCCTCCCCCCGGACTAGCGGGATCTAGGTCCTACAATGAGCAGTTCTTC
TRBD2,few,TRBJ2-1,TRBV4-3,CASSATSGRIDEQFF,TGCGCCAGCAGCGCGACTAGCGGGAGAATCGATGAGCAGTTCTTC
TRBD2,many,TRBJ2-5,TRBV11-2,CASSFWLADQETQYF,TGTGCCAGCAGCTTCTGGCTAGCGGACCAAGAGACCCAGTACTTC
.,.,TRBJ2-7,TRBV27,CASSFGDAYEQYF,TGTGCCAGCAGTTTCGGGGACGCCTACGAGCAGTACTTC
.,many,TRBJ1-1,TRBV27,CASRPGRGNTEAFF,TGTGCCAGCAGGCCGGGTCGGGGGAACACTGAAGCTTTCTTT
TRBD1,few,TRBJ2-6,TRBV5-4,CASSLGAGQGLSGANVLTF,TGTGCCAGCAGCTTGGGGGCCGGACAGGGGCTCTCTGGGGCCAACGTCCTGACTTTC
TRBD2,many,TRBJ2-3,TRBV6-2/TRBV6-3,CASSYAGGPGDTQYF,TGTGCCAGCAGTTACGCGGGAGGCCCCGGGGATACGCAGTATTTT
.,.,TRBJ2-7,TRBV6-5,CASSYSSAYEQYF,TGTGCCAGCAGTTACTCGTCGGCCTACGAGCAGTACTTC
.,few,TRBJ2-7,TRBV20-1,CSASSDTLYEQYF,TGCAGTGCTAGTTCGGACACCCTCTACGAGCAGTACTTC
TRBD1,.,TRBJ2-2,TRBV4-3,CASSQNPDREGSGELFF,TGCGCCAGCAGCCAAAACCCGGACAGGGAAGGCAGCGGGGAGCTGTTTTTT
.,.,TRBJ1-5,TRBV19,CASNPGAYSNQPQHF,TGTGCCAGTAATCCGGGAGCTTATAGCAATCAGCCCCAGCATTTT
.,many,TRBJ2-7,TRBV3-1,CASSQDRTSYEQYF,TGTGCCAGCAGCCAAGACCGGACCTCCTACGAGCAGTACTTC
.,few,TRBJ2-7,TRBV27,CASSPGAFVGEQYF,TGTGCCAGCAGCCCCGGGGCCTTCGTGGGCGAGCAGTACTTC
TRBD2,.,TRBJ2-7,TRBV5-1,CASSSVSGAYEQYF,TGCGCCAGCAGCTCAGTTAGCGGGGCCTACGAGCAGTACTTC
TRBD2,.,TRBJ2-7,TRBV20-1,CSAPRTSGFSCEQYF,TGCAGTGCTCCCCGGACTAGCGGATTCTCCTGCGAGCAGTACTTC
.,.,TRBJ2-7,TRBV4-3,CASSRLRYYDQYF,TGCGCCAGCAGCCGCCTGAGGTACTACGACCAGTACTTC
.,many,TRBJ2-7,TRBV27,CASSSAESYEQYF,TGTGCCAGCAGTTCGGCAGAGTCCTACGAGCAGTACTTC
TRBD1,many,TRBJ2-4,TRBV4-1,CASSQPKQGAKNIQYF,TGCGCCAGCAGCCAACCAAAACAGGGGGCCAAAAACATTCAGTACTTC